A single sample gave rise to the 26 T cell receptor beta chains below, sequenced in a study of PD-1 blockade in classical Hodgkin lymphoma. TCRdb's table, derived via immunoSEQ multiplex PCR, lists solely in-frame clones and lacks some. The table includes roughly 38,000 clones, about 85% detected once. Brentuximab vedotin exposure varied, and every patient relapsed after autologous stem cell transplantation. The material was peripheral blood mononuclear cells (PBMCs), obtained before the second cycle of nivolumab. The receptors shown here come from a human donor with classical Hodgkin lymphoma.

The V call is TRBV5-1, the J call TRBJ2-6; D may match TRBD1 or TRBD2 (5 bases each). V gave up 1 base and J gave up 2 bases, with 10 bases separating them. This CDR3 has 16 residues. Per the germline V gene, CDR1 is SGHRS and CDR2 is YFSETQ. The DNA for the CDR3 is TGCGCCAGCAGCTTGAGTGGGGGTCCTGGGGCCAACGTCCTGACTTTC. Its translation: CASSLSGGPGANVLTF.

The chain has TRBV7-8 and TRBJ1-5; possible D gene TRBD1, 6 bases. CDR1 is SGHVS, CDR2 FQNEAQ, per germline. V lost 1 base and J lost 2, with 15 bases in between. The CDR3 runs to 17 residues. CDR3 DNA sequence: TGTGCCAGCAGCTTAGGTAGATCGGGGGCGCGCAATCAGCCCCAGCATTTT. As protein: CASSLGRSGARNQPQHF.

The J gene is TRBJ2-7, the V gene TRBV4-2, with a weak D call TRBD2 (6 bases). Germline V gives CDR1 LGHNA, CDR2 YNFKEQ. Between the trimmed V and J ends, which lost 0 bases and 2 bases, there was a span of 14 bases. This CDR3 is built from 16 residues. CDR3 sequence: CASSQESAGQPYEQYF. CDR3 nucleotides: TGTGCCAGCAGCCAAGAGTCGGCGGGGCAACCCTACGAGCAGTACTTC.

This clone is categorized as medium-sized. This chain connects TRBV4-2 to TRBJ1-2; 10 bases agree with TRBD1. Germline trimming cut 0 bases from V and 2 bases from J; bases unmatched to any gene: 0. From germline, CDR1 is LGHNA and CDR2 YNFKEQ. This CDR3 is built from 15 residues. CDR3 DNA: TGTGCCAGCAGCCAAGAGGGACAGGGGAACTATGGCTACACCTTC. It yields the protein CASSQEGQGNYGYTF.

CDR3 region: CASGLPGLAKNIQYF. The CDR3 nucleotides are TGCGCCAGCGGCCTACCCGGACTAGCCAAAAACATTCAGTACTTC. This sequence joins TRBV10-2 and TRBJ2-4; possibly TRBD2 for D (5 bases). Between the trimmed V and J ends, which lost 8 bases and 0 bases, there was a span of 14 bases. Germline loops: CDR1 WSHSY, CDR2 SAAADI. The length of the CDR3 is 15 residues.

The chain couples TRBV4-3 to TRBJ2-4; D is tentatively TRBD1 or TRBD2 (6 bases each). Trimming removed 3 bases from V and 8 bases from J, with 17 bases in between. The CDR3 runs to 15 residues. Germline CDR1 LGHNA, CDR2 YSLEER. Here the CDR3 reads CASSHSDGGRDIQYF. The CDR3 region has the DNA TGCGCCAGCAGCCACTCCGACGGGGGCCGGGACATTCAGTACTTC.

The chain joins TRBV27 to TRBJ1-4; D gene uncertain. Trimming left V 6 bases short and J 8 bases short, with 7 bases between. CDR1 is MNHEY, CDR2 SMNVEV, per germline (reference sequence). The CDR3 is made up of 11 amino acids. The CDR3 nucleotides are TGTGCCAGCAGGGGGAACGAAAAACTGTTTTTT. Translating it yields CASRGNEKLFF.

This clone was recorded a few times. This chain joins TRBV5-1 and TRBJ1-1; D call uncertain. In germline, CDR1 is SGHRS, CDR2 YFSETQ. The CDR3 has 14 amino acids. Trimming took off 0 bases at V and 8 bases at J, with 14 bases between the two ends. In DNA form, the CDR3 reads TGCGCCAGCAGCTTGGCTGGTGGCAGACAAGAAGCTTTCTTT. Translation: CASSLAGGRQEAFF.

The chain employs TRBV7-6 and TRBJ2-1; D might be TRBD2 (5 bases). The CDR3 loop spans 14 amino acids. The V gene's germline CDR1 is SGHVS and CDR2 FNYEAQ. V lost 5 bases and J 2 bases, leaving 10 bases between the germline ends. In nucleotides, the CDR3 is TGTGCCAGCAGCCAGGACTGGACCTACAATGAGCAGTTCTTC. This encodes CASSQDWTYNEQFF. Looking up the rest from reference TRBV7-6 and TRBJ2-1 gives the full variable domain: GAGVSQSPRYKVTKRGQDVALRCDPISGHVSLYWYRQALGQGPEFLTYFNYEAQQDKSGLPNDRFSAERPEGSISTLTIQRTEQRDSAMYRCASSQDWTYNEQFFGPGTRLTVL.

V usage is TRBV6-5 and J usage is TRBJ2-6, with D possibly matching TRBD2 (6 bases). CDR1 and CDR2 (germline): MNHEY, SVGAGI. Trimming pared 6 bases from V and 5 bases from J, leaving 14 bases between. The CDR3 runs to 15 residues. The CDR3 reads CASSPGRGRANVLTF. Written as DNA, the CDR3 is TGTGCCAGCAGCCCGGGACGGGGGAGGGCCAACGTCCTGACTTTC.

V usage is TRBV19 and J usage is TRBJ2-3; D gene unclear. This CDR3 has 14 amino acids. Deletions cut 0 bases from V and 4 bases from J, with 8 bases between. Germline V gene data show CDR1 as LNHDA and CDR2 as SQIVND (reference sequence). For the CDR3, the DNA is TGTGCCAGTAGTATAGATCGCCCAGCAGATACGCAGTATTTT. Its protein is CASSIDRPADTQYF.

The chain is built from TRBV2 and TRBJ2-4; the D is unclear. V was pared by 6 bases and J by 2 bases, with 11 bases between. From germline, CDR1 is SNHLY and CDR2 FYNNEI. The CDR3 loop spans 14 amino acids. In DNA form, the CDR3 reads TGTGCCAGCAGCCCAGGATTCACCAAAAACATTCAGTACTTC. Translating gives CASSPGFTKNIQYF.

This rearrangement joins TRBV6-5 to TRBJ1-4, with TRBD1 as a possible D gene (5 bases). V was shortened by 11 bases and J by 7 bases, with 14 bases between the two germline ends. Germline-derived CDR1 and CDR2 are MNHEY and SVGAGI. The CDR3 consists of 12 residues. The DNA for the CDR3 is TGTGCCGCCGGGGGGGATGGTGAAAAACTGTTTTTT. Translated, it gives CAAGGDGEKLFF.

Regarding this clone: The junction departs from germline at one end; a sequencing error may be responsible. The chain employs TRBV5-4 and TRBJ2-7; 13 bases match TRBD2. The CDR3 is made up of 13 amino acids. Germline V CDR1 and CDR2: SGHNT, YYREEE (reference sequence). The CDR3 loop reads CASSSPGTSGENF. The CDR3 bases are TGTGCCAGCAGCTCCCCCGGGACTAGCGGGGAAAACTTC.

The chain carries TRBV5-4 and TRBJ2-7, with 8 bases fitting TRBD2. The germline gives CDR1 SGHNT, CDR2 YYREEE (reference sequence). Trimming cost V 1 base and J 4 bases; bases outside gene matches: 7. The CDR3 consists of 15 residues. The CDR3 bases are TGTGCCAGCAGCTTGCGGGGGGGCGGGTGGTACGAGCAGTACTTC. It encodes CASSLRGGGWYEQYF.

J is TRBJ2-1 and V is TRBV2, with 10 bases lining up with TRBD1. V lost 6 bases, J lost 6 bases, and 8 bases stayed unmatched. This CDR3 region has 15 residues. Germline CDR1 reads SNHLY; CDR2 reads FYNNEI. The CDR3 loop reads CASRATGGFVNEQFF. CDR3 bases: TGTGCCAGCAGGGCGACAGGGGGCTTTGTCAATGAGCAGTTCTTC.

A single count supports this clone. This sequence joins TRBV28 and TRBJ1-1; D is possibly TRBD1 (5 bases). Trimming shortened V by 6 bases and J by 7 bases, and 12 bases separated the two germline ends. This CDR3 comprises 12 residues. The germline V gene encodes CDR1 MDHEN and CDR2 SYDVKM. The CDR3 protein is CASSFGGGEAFF. CDR3 coding DNA: TGTGCCAGCAGCTTCGGGGGGGGTGAAGCTTTCTTT.

The chain employs TRBV29-1 and TRBJ2-1; 12 bases are shared with TRBD2. This CDR3 has 17 residues. Trimming at V came to 4 bases and at J to 7 bases, leaving 14 bases not matched to a gene. Germline V gene sequence: CDR1 SQVTM, CDR2 ANQGSEA. In DNA, the CDR3 is TGCAGCGTTGGGGTGCTAGCGGGAGGGCCGGGTAAGAATGAGCAGTTCTTC. Its translation is CSVGVLAGGPGKNEQFF.

This chain joins TRBV27 and TRBJ2-1; TRBD1 or TRBD2 may be the D gene (5 bases each). The V end lost 6 bases, the J end lost 9 bases, and 21 bases lay between the germline ends. The germline gives CDR1 MNHEY, CDR2 SMNVEV (reference sequence). The length of the CDR3 is 15 residues. The CDR3: CASSLGLPWGSEQFF. The CDR3, as DNA: TGTGCCAGCAGCCTCGGACTCCCCTGGGGGAGTGAGCAGTTCTTC.

The rearrangement links TRBV4-2 to TRBJ2-3, with 10 bases aligning to TRBD2. Germline lookup yields CDR1 LGHNA and CDR2 YNFKEQ. The CDR3 has 19 amino acids. Trimming cost V 0 bases and J 5 bases; bases outside gene matches: 14. In nucleotides, the CDR3 is TGTGCCAGCAGCCAAGAAGGGTCCAGCGGGAGGGCCGGGGGAGATACGCAGTATTTT. It specifies CASSQEGSSGRAGGDTQYF.

The J gene is TRBJ1-3, the V gene TRBV25-1, with D possibly TRBD1 on 5 matching bases. V was pared by 3 bases and J by 4 bases, with 10 bases between. This CDR3 region has 14 residues. The germline gives CDR1 MGHDK, CDR2 SYGVNS. The chain's CDR3 is CASSDGQGGNTIYF. The CDR3 coding sequence is TGTGCCAGCAGTGACGGGCAGGGAGGAAACACCATATATTTT.

This clone showed up just a few times. The rearrangement joins TRBV28 to TRBJ2-1, with D maybe TRBD2 (6 bases). The CDR3 has 12 amino acids. Between the trimmed V and J ends, which lost 9 bases and 8 bases, there was a span of 14 bases. The germline gives CDR1 MDHEN, CDR2 SYDVKM. The CDR3 here is CASCREPHEQFF. CDR3 bases: TGTGCCAGTTGCCGGGAGCCGCATGAGCAGTTCTTC.

This chain uses TRBV28 with TRBJ2-1, with 11 bases fitting TRBD2. Looked up from germline, CDR1 is MDHEN and CDR2 is SYDVKM. CDR3 length: 15 amino acids. The V gene end was trimmed by 6 bases and the J gene end by 5 bases; junction bases not matched to a gene: 6. The CDR3 bases are TGTGCCAGCAGGGGGGCTAGCGGGAGGAACAATGAGCAGTTCTTC. It translates to CASRGASGRNNEQFF.

This rearrangement joins TRBV7-2 to TRBJ2-3; TRBD1 might be the D (6 bases). The CDR3 covers 16 residues. Germline values: CDR1 SGHTA, CDR2 FQGNSA. V was pared by 0 bases and J by 4 bases, with 14 bases between. In DNA form, the CDR3 reads TGTGCCAGCAGCTTAGCGGGGGCCCTGCGCGCAGATACGCAGTATTTT. This codes for CASSLAGALRADTQYF.

J is TRBJ2-7 and V is TRBV10-1, with D possibly being TRBD1 (5 bases). The ends were cut back, 2 bases at V and 3 bases at J, with 17 bases in the middle. Germline V lookup: CDR1 WNHNN, CDR2 SYGVQD (reference sequence). This CDR3 is 16 amino acids long. For the CDR3, the DNA is TGCGCCAGCAGTGAGACCCAGGGTGCGAAGTTCTACGAGCAGTACTTC. As protein: CASSETQGAKFYEQYF.

This sequence joins TRBV6-6 and TRBJ1-1, with D tentatively TRBD1 (6 bases). V was clipped by 2 bases and J by 1 base, with 8 bases between them. The length of the CDR3 is 14 residues. Germline assignment: CDR1 MNHNY and CDR2 SVGAGI (reference sequence). In DNA form, the CDR3 reads TGTGCCAGCAGTTACCAGGGGCGGAACACTGAAGCTTTCTTT. Its protein is CASSYQGRNTEAFF.